Below, 28 T cell receptor beta chains from the same sample are listed, as sequenced in a study of Ad26.COV2.S vaccination and SARS-CoV-2 variants. Indicated treatment: roughly 19 received Ad26.COV2.S at low or high dose, single or two shots; 5 received placebo; per-sample allocation not given. The samples were gathered on day 63 after the first injection of vaccine or placebo. TCRdb keeps only in-frame clones here, not all; method: immunoSEQ multiplex PCR. The table shows 430,000 or so clones, with approximately 89% occurring only once. This sample comprised peripheral blood, obtained in a trial of Ad26.COV2.S vaccine versus placebo. These receptor sequences come from a person aged 18-60 years who received the Ad26.COV2.S COVID-19 vaccine or a placebo.

The rearrangement joins TRBV24-1 to TRBJ2-7; D ambiguous. CDR1 KGHDR and CDR2 SFDVKD come from the germline V gene. This CDR3 region has 14 residues. V lost 8 bases, J lost 3 bases, and 16 bases lay in between. DNA for the CDR3: TGTGCCACCAACTGCCCTAAGGCCCACTACGAGCAGTACGTC. Amino acids: CATNCPKAHYEQYV.

The chain carries TRBV7-9 and TRBJ2-2; maybe TRBD2 (5 bases). Trimming pared 2 bases from V and 1 base from J, leaving 8 bases between. Germline CDR1 is SEHNR and CDR2 is FQNEAQ (reference sequence). The CDR3 has 15 residues. CDR3 protein: CASSLFRGNTGELFF. The DNA for the CDR3 is TGTGCCAGCAGCTTATTTCGGGGGAACACCGGGGAGCTGTTTTTT.

This chain joins TRBV6-1 and TRBJ1-2, with no clear D. The CDR3 runs to 13 residues. CDR1 and CDR2 from the germline V gene are MNHNS and SASEGT. Trimming took off 3 bases at V and 8 bases at J, with 13 bases between the two ends. The DNA of the CDR3 is TGTGCCAGCAGTGATCGCCCTTCGGGCGGCTACACCTTC. Its translation is CASSDRPSGGYTF.

The chain joins TRBV5-6 to TRBJ2-7; D gene unclear. V lost 3 bases to trimming and J lost 4 bases, with 14 bases between them. Germline V gene data show CDR1 as SGHDT and CDR2 as YYEEEE. The CDR3 runs 14 residues. This CDR3 reads CASSSPGRQYEQYF. CDR3 nucleotides: TGTGCCAGCAGCTCACCGGGCCGTCAATACGAGCAGTACTTC.

This clone was recorded once. The chain is built from TRBV19 and TRBJ1-1; TRBD1 matches 7 bases. The J segment lost 1 base and the V segment lost 6 bases, leaving 2 bases of the junction unmatched. Germline V gene data show CDR1 as LNHDA and CDR2 as SQIVND (reference sequence). The CDR3 length is 13 residues. The chain's CDR3 is CASRGQPNTEAFF. CDR3 nucleotides: TGTGCCAGTAGGGGACAGCCGAACACTGAAGCTTTCTTT.

This clone was recorded at least ten times. The chain joins TRBV2 to TRBJ1-5, with TRBD1 as a possible D gene (5 bases). CDR1 is SNHLY, CDR2 FYNNEI, per germline. V was trimmed by 8 bases and J by 3 bases, leaving 17 bases between them. The CDR3 runs 15 residues. DNA of the CDR3: TGTGCCAGCGGCTGGGCTGACAGCTTCAATCAGCCCCAGCATTTT. Its translation is CASGWADSFNQPQHF.

This clone was seen a single time. The rearrangement joins TRBV5-1 to TRBJ1-2, with D unresolved. Germline assignment: CDR1 SGHRS and CDR2 YFSETQ. This CDR3 is built from 14 residues. Between the trimmed V and J ends, which lost 2 bases and 6 bases, there was a span of 14 bases. The CDR3: CASSFGRDGDGYTF. The CDR3 DNA sequence: TGCGCCAGCAGCTTCGGCCGTGACGGGGATGGCTACACCTTC.

The chain combines TRBV7-2 with TRBJ2-3, with unresolved D. In germline, CDR1 is SGHTA, CDR2 FQGNSA. V was cut by 1 base and J by 2 bases, with 7 bases left in between. The CDR3 sequence is 14 residues long. CDR3 in amino acids: CASSLGAFTDTQYF. In DNA form, the CDR3 reads TGTGCCAGCAGCTTAGGGGCCTTCACAGATACGCAGTATTTT.

In DNA form, the CDR3 reads TGTGCCAGCAGCTTAACCGGGCCACTCTCCGATACGCAGTATTTT. Encoded protein: CASSLTGPLSDTQYF. The chain is built from TRBV5-4 and TRBJ2-3, with unresolved D. From germline, CDR1 is SGHNT and CDR2 YYREEE (reference sequence). This CDR3 spans 15 amino acids. Trimming removed 2 bases at V and 6 bases at J, with 16 bases between.

This clone turned up a few times. The chain links TRBV5-4 to TRBJ2-1, with TRBD2 matching over 8 bases. J lost 4 bases, V lost 4 bases, and 10 bases had no gene match. Germline lookup yields CDR1 SGHNT and CDR2 YYREEE (reference sequence). The CDR3 sequence is 16 residues long. As DNA, the CDR3 is TGTGCCAGCAGCCGTGATCGGCCGGGGGGGTACAATGAGCAGTTCTTC. Protein product: CASSRDRPGGYNEQFF.

The rearrangement links TRBV5-1 to TRBJ2-1; 15 positions match TRBD2. V lost 5 bases, J lost 0 bases, and 3 bases stayed unmatched. This CDR3 comprises 17 residues. Germline-derived CDR1 and CDR2 are SGHRS and YFSETQ. The DNA of the CDR3 is TGCGCCAGCAGGGGACTAGCGGGAGGTAGCTCCTACAATGAGCAGTTCTTC. Amino acids: CASRGLAGGSSYNEQFF.

The rearrangement joins TRBV4-1 to TRBJ1-3, with D perhaps TRBD1 (5 bases). The CDR3 length is 15 residues. CDR1 MGHRA and CDR2 YSYEKL come from the germline V gene. V lost 0 bases and J 4 bases, leaving 10 bases between the germline ends. CDR3 DNA: TGCGCCAGCAGCCAAGACGCAGGGTTCGGAAACACCATATATTTT. Its translation: CASSQDAGFGNTIYF.

The chain combines TRBV19 with TRBJ2-7; D is possibly TRBD1 (6 bases). V shed 9 bases and J shed 6 bases, with 21 bases lying between them. Germline CDR1 is LNHDA and CDR2 is SQIVND (reference sequence). The CDR3 has 14 residues. The CDR3 nucleotides are TGTGCCAGCAGGGACATCCAAGGGGGTGGCGAGCAGTACGTC. Protein product: CASRDIQGGGEQYV.

This chain connects TRBV10-3 to TRBJ2-2; a weak D match, TRBD1 (6 bases). CDR1 is ENHRY and CDR2 is SYGVKD in the germline V gene. Trimming removed 10 bases at V and 8 bases at J, with 20 bases between. The CDR3 spans 14 residues. CDR3 DNA: TGTGCCACCAGACAAGTACAGGGTTCGGGGGAGCTGTTTTTT. Amino acid sequence: CATRQVQGSGELFF.

The V and J genes are TRBV10-1 and TRBJ2-7; maybe TRBD2 (5 bases). Germline-derived CDR1 and CDR2 are WNHNN and SYGVQD (reference sequence). The CDR3 length is 13 residues. The V and J ends lost 5 bases and 5 bases respectively, with 13 bases between them. CDR3 DNA sequence: TGCGCCAGCAGTCGGGCAACCGGGGACGAGCAGTACGTC. Amino acids: CASSRATGDEQYV.

The CDR3 DNA sequence: TGCGCCAGCAGGTATCAGGGCGGAGATACGCAGTATTTT. Translation gives CASRYQGGDTQYF. The chain carries TRBV5-1 and TRBJ2-3; weak D call: TRBD1 (5 bases). The CDR3 has 13 residues. Trimming took 5 bases from V and 5 from J, leaving 12 bases between them. Per the germline V gene, CDR1 is SGHRS and CDR2 is YFSETQ. Full variable domain (outside the CDR3, taken from reference TRBV5-1 and TRBJ2-3): KAGVTQTPRYLIKTRGQQVTLSCSPISGHRSVSWYQQTPGQGLQFLFEYFSETQRNKGNFPGRFSGRQFSNSRSEMNVSTLELGDSALYLCASRYQGGDTQYFGPGTRLTVL.

The CDR3 bases are TGTGCCAGCAGCCAGGGACCTGGGGCCGACTATGGCTACACCTTC. Its translation is CASSQGPGADYGYTF. The V call is TRBV14, the J call TRBJ1-2; D possibly corresponds to TRBD1 (5 bases). Germline CDR1 SGHDN, CDR2 FVKESK. V lost 3 bases to trimming and J lost 3 bases, with 14 bases between them. The CDR3 contains 15 residues.

The rearrangement uses TRBV29-1 and TRBJ2-3, with a weak D call TRBD2 (5 bases). The CDR3 spans 16 residues. The germline CDR1 and CDR2 sequences are SQVTM and ANQGSEA. V lost 6 bases, J lost 2 bases, and 21 bases lay in between. The CDR3 sequence is CSVSFRLAVNTDTQYF. The CDR3 DNA reads as TGCAGCGTGTCCTTTCGGCTAGCAGTAAACACAGATACGCAGTATTTT.

The chain couples TRBV5-5 to TRBJ2-2; D is undetermined. V gave up 7 bases and J gave up 0 bases, with 10 bases separating them. The CDR3 runs to 14 residues. CDR1 and CDR2 from the germline V gene are SGHKS and YYEKEE (reference sequence). The DNA of the CDR3 is TGTGCCAGCTTGGGTCGAACGAACACCGGGGAGCTGTTTTTT. Translation: CASLGRTNTGELFF.

The J gene is TRBJ2-4, the V gene TRBV4-3, with 11 bases fitting TRBD1. V lost 4 bases to trimming and J lost 4 bases; unmatched junction nucleotides: 3. Germline CDR1 is LGHNA and CDR2 is YSLEER. The CDR3 extends over 15 amino acids. The CDR3 DNA follows: TGCGCCAGCAGCCGGGACAGGGGGACAAAAAACATTCAGTACTTC. Translated: CASSRDRGTKNIQYF.

The count of this clone is one. The rearrangement links TRBV7-9 to TRBJ2-3, with 7 bases lining up with TRBD2. In germline, CDR1 is SEHNR, CDR2 FQNEAQ (reference sequence). This CDR3 is 15 amino acids long. With V trimmed by 11 bases and J by 0 bases, 11 bases remained unmatched. CDR3 DNA: TGTGCCGCAGCGGGGCATGGAGCTAGCACAGATACGCAGTATTTT. Translation gives CAAAGHGASTDTQYF.

This rearrangement joins TRBV5-1 to TRBJ2-5; tentatively, D is TRBD2 (5 bases). V lost 0 bases and J 1 base, leaving 13 bases between the germline ends. This CDR3 is built from 16 residues. Germline values: CDR1 SGHRS, CDR2 YFSETQ. This CDR3 is CASSLGLANSQETQYF. CDR3 nucleotides: TGCGCCAGCAGCTTGGGGCTAGCCAATTCCCAAGAGACCCAGTACTTC.

The V call is TRBV29-1, the J call TRBJ1-2; TRBD1 matches at 8 bases. CDR1 SQVTM and CDR2 ANQGSEA come from the germline V gene. V lost 2 bases, J lost 4 bases, and 3 bases stayed unmatched. The CDR3 extends over 13 amino acids. The DNA for the CDR3 is TGCAGCGTTGAAACCGGACAGGGCTATGGCTACACCTTC. Amino acids: CSVETGQGYGYTF.

This chain connects TRBV18 to TRBJ2-2, with D hard to call. Germline loops: CDR1 KGHSH, CDR2 LQKENI. This CDR3 contains 11 residues. Trimming left V 3 bases short and J 7 bases short, with 3 bases between. The CDR3 loop is CASSPLGELFF. The CDR3 nucleotides read TGTGCCAGCTCACCCCTCGGGGAGCTGTTTTTT.

The rearrangement uses TRBV19 and TRBJ1-1; D is ambiguous. The CDR3 covers 14 residues. The ends were cut back, 4 bases at V and 0 bases at J, with 9 bases in the middle. Germline V CDR1 and CDR2: LNHDA, SQIVND (reference sequence). The CDR3 DNA reads as TGTGCCAGTAGTACCAGCCGCATGAACACTGAAGCTTTCTTT. Translated: CASSTSRMNTEAFF.

The V call is TRBV18, the J call TRBJ1-5, with D tentatively TRBD1 (5 bases). Trimming pared 3 bases from V and 5 bases from J, leaving 11 bases between. CDR1 KGHSH and CDR2 LQKENI come from the germline V gene. This CDR3 has 14 residues. The CDR3 bases are TGTGCCAGCTCACCGCTCCCAGGGCATCAGCCCCAGCATTTT. Translating it yields CASSPLPGHQPQHF.

The chain couples TRBV28 to TRBJ2-1, with a possible D match to TRBD2 (5 bases). The germline V gene has CDR1 MDHEN and CDR2 SYDVKM. Trimming left V 6 bases short and J 6 bases short, with 15 bases between. CDR3 length: 14 residues. CDR3 sequence: CASSNHDGVNEQFF. DNA for the CDR3: TGTGCCAGCAGCAACCATGACGGGGTCAATGAGCAGTTCTTC. Using reference TRBV28 and TRBJ2-1 for the parts outside the CDR3, the full variable domain is DVKVTQSSRYLVKRTGEKVFLECVQDMDHENMFWYRQDPGLGLRLIYFSYDVKMKEKGDIPEGYSVSREKKERFSLILESASTNQTSMYLCASSNHDGVNEQFFGPGTRLTVL.

The V and J genes are TRBV24-1 and TRBJ2-2; D is undetermined. The germline V gene encodes CDR1 KGHDR and CDR2 SFDVKD. V was clipped by 1 base and J by 7 bases, with 6 bases between them. The CDR3 length is 13 residues. The CDR3 is CATSDLLSGELFF. CDR3 bases: TGTGCCACCAGTGATTTATTAAGCGGGGAGCTGTTTTTT.